This T cell receptor (beta chain) was obtained from a study of cytomegalovirus exposure and HLA in healthy donors. Study-wide results and limits: Per a later analysis, HLA-associated TCR beta chains showed more clonal expansion than other, equally common TCR beta chains. Later work found that TCR association rates differed between HLA loci; DRB1 had the most and HLA-C the fewest. In a later analysis, a missense DCLRE1C variant was linked to TCR beta V- and J-gene trimming.

Primers for the PCR totalled 60 Vbeta and 13 Jbeta. Only in-frame clones appear in the TCRdb table, and some are missing; sequencing was by immunoSEQ multiplex PCR. The profile shows 130,000 to 150,000 clones, roughly four fifths of them singletons. This clone appeared a few times. The antigen remains undetermined. Regarding donors, all were healthy bone marrow donors. V lost 6 bases to trimming and J lost 8 bases, with 8 bases between them. Germline lookup yields CDR1 SGHDN and CDR2 FVKESK. The CDR3 consists of 12 residues. This rearrangement joins TRBV14 to TRBJ1-6; D gene ambiguous. The sequenced material came from PBMCs. This clonotype originated in a woman in her forties or fifties in good health and CMV-seronegative. CDR3 in DNA: TGTGCCAGCAGTCTGTATTATTCACCCCTCCACTTT. This translates into CASSLYYSPLHF.